This T cell receptor (beta chain) was sequenced for a study of T cells in localized non-small cell lung cancer. Study results and caveats: Of the top 100 tumor clones, median around 60 were in adjacent lung, approximately 30 among its top 100. Peak T cell clonality was found in uninvolved adjacent lung, exceeding tumor. Density of T cells in blood, when higher, went with longer overall survival.

The ends lost 4 bases at V and 4 bases at J; junction bases unmatched: 16. The CDR3 extends over 17 amino acids. The germline V gene has CDR1 SGHRS and CDR2 YFSETQ. Using immunoSEQ multiplex PCR, the repertoire was profiled, and TCRdb retains in-frame clones only, with some absent. This table holds 130,000 or so clones, around 90% found once. Notes on this clone: Its antigen is not identified.

The sequence was obtained from a female donor over 55 with stage I lung adenocarcinoma. This sequence joins TRBV5-1 and TRBJ2-7; 8 bases line up with TRBD2. Sequenced material: peripheral blood, taken before any cancer treatment. The CDR3 protein is CASSRNNLAGKEYEQYF. DNA of the CDR3: TGCGCCAGCAGCCGTAACAATCTAGCGGGCAAAGAATACGAGCAGTACTTC.